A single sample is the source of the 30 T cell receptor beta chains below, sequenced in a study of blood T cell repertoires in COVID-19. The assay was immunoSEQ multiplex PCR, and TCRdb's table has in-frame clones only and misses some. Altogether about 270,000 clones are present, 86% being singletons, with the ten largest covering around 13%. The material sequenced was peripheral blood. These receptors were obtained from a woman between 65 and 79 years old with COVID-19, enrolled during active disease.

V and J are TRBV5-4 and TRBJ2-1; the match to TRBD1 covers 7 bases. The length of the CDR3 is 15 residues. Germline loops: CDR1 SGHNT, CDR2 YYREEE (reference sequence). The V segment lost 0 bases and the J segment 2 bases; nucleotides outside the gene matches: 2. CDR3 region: CASSLDRGPYNEQFF. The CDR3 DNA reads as TGTGCCAGCAGCTTGGACAGGGGCCCCTACAATGAGCAGTTCTTC.

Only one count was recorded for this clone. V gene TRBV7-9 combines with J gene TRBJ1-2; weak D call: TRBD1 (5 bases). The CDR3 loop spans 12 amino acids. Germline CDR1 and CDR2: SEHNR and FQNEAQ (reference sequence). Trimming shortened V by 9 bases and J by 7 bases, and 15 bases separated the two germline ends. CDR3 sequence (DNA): TGTGCCAGTACGCCTTCAGGGTTTGGCTACACCTTC. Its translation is CASTPSGFGYTF.

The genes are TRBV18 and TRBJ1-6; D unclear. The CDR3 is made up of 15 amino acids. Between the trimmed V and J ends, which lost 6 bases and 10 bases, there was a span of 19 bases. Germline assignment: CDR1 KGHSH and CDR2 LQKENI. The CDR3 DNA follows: TGTGCCAGCTCGCTAGACGGGAATCCAGGATCACCCCTCCACTTT. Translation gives CASSLDGNPGSPLHF.

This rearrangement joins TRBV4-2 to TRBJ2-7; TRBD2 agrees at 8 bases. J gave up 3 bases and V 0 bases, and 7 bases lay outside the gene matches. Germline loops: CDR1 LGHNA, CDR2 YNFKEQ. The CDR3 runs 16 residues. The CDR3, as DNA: TGTGCCAGCAGCCAAGATCTGCGGGGGGAAGGCTACGAGCAGTACTTC. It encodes CASSQDLRGEGYEQYF.

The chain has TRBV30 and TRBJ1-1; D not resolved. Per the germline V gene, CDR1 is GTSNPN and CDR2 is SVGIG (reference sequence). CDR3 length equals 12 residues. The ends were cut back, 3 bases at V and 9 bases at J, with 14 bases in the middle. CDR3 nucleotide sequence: TGTGCCTGGAGCCCGGCGAGAGGTCAAGCTTTCTTT. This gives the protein CAWSPARGQAFF.

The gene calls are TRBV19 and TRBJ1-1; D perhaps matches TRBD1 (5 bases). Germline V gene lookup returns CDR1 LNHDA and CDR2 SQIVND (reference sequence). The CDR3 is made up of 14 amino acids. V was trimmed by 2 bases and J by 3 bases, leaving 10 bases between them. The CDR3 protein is CASSINRGDTEAFF. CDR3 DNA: TGTGCCAGTAGTATAAATCGGGGGGACACTGAAGCTTTCTTT.

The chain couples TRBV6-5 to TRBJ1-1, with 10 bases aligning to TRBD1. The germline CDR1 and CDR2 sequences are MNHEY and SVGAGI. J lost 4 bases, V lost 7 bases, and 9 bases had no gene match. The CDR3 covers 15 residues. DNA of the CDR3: TGTGCCAGCATCAAGACAGGGGGCTATCCCACTGAAGCTTTCTTT. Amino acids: CASIKTGGYPTEAFF.

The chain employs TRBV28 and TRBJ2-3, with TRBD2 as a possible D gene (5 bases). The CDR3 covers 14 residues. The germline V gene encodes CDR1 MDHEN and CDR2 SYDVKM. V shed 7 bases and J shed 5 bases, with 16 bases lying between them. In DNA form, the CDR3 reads TGTGCCAGCATCGAACGGGTAGGGAGAGATACGCAGTATTTT. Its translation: CASIERVGRDTQYF.

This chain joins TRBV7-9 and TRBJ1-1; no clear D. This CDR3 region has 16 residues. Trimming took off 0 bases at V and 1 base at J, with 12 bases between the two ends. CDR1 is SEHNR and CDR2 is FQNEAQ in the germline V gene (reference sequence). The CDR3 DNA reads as TGTGCCAGCAGCTTAGCGCCGGCAGGCGAGAACACTGAAGCTTTCTTT. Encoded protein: CASSLAPAGENTEAFF.

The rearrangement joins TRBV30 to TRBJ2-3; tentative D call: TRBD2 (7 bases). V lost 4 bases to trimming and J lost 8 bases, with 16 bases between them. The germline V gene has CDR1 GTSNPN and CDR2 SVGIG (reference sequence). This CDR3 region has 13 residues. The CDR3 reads CAWTVQGGGTQYF. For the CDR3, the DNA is TGTGCCTGGACGGTACAGGGAGGGGGTACGCAGTATTTT. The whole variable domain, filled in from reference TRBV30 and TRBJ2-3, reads SQTIHQWPATLVQPVGSPLSLECTVEGTSNPNLYWYRQAAGRGLQLLFYSVGIGQISSEVPQNLSASRPQDRQFILSSKKLLLSDSGFYLCAWTVQGGGTQYFGPGTRLTVL.

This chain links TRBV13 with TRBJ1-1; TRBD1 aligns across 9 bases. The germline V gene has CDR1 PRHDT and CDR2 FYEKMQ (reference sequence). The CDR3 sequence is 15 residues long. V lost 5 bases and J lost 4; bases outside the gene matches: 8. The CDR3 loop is CASSRMGQGSTEAFF. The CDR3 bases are TGTGCCAGCAGCCGAATGGGACAGGGAAGCACTGAAGCTTTCTTT.

The CDR3 sequence is CASSLGGLAGGDTQYF. DNA of the CDR3: TGTGCCAGCAGCTTAGGGGGACTAGCGGGAGGTGATACGCAGTATTTT. V usage is TRBV7-2 and J usage is TRBJ2-3; 15 bases match TRBD2. CDR1 and CDR2 (germline): SGHTA, FQGNSA. CDR3 length: 16 amino acids. Losses at the gene ends were 1 base for V and 6 bases for J; bases not matched to a gene: 2. The full variable domain, completed using reference TRBV7-2 and TRBJ2-3, is GAGVSQSPSNKVTEKGKDVELRCDPISGHTALYWYRQSLGQGLEFLIYFQGNSAPDKSGLPSDRFSAERTGGSVSTLTIQRTQQEDSAVYLCASSLGGLAGGDTQYFGPGTRLTVL.

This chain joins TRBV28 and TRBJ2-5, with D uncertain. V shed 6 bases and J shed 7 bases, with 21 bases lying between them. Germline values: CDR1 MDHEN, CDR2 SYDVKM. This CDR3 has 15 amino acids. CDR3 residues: CASRILLESSGTQYF. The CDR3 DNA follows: TGTGCCAGCAGGATCCTTCTGGAGAGTTCCGGGACCCAGTACTTC.

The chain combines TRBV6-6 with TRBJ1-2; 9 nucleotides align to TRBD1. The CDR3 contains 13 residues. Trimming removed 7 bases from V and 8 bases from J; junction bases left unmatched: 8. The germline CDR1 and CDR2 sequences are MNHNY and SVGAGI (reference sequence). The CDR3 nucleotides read TGTGCCAGCATCGAGGACAGGGGTCGAGGCTACACCTTC. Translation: CASIEDRGRGYTF.

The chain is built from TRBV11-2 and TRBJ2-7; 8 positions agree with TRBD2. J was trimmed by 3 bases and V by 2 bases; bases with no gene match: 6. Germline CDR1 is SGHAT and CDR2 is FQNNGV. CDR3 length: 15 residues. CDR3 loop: CASSLQRGSLYEQYF. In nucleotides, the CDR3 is TGTGCCAGCAGCTTACAGCGGGGGAGCCTCTACGAGCAGTACTTC.

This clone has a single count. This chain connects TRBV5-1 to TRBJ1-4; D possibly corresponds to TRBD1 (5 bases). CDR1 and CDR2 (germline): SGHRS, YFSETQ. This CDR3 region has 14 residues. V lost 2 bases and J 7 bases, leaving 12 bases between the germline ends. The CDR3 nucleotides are TGCGCCAGCAGCTTCAGTACAGGCGTTGAAAAACTGTTTTTT. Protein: CASSFSTGVEKLFF.

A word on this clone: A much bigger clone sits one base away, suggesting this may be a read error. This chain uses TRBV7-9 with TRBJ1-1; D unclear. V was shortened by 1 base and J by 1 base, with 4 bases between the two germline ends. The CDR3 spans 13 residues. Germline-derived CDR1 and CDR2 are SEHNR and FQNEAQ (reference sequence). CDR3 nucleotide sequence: TGTGCCAGCAGCTTAGTTAGGAACACTGAAGCTTTCTTT. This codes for CASSLVRNTEAFF.

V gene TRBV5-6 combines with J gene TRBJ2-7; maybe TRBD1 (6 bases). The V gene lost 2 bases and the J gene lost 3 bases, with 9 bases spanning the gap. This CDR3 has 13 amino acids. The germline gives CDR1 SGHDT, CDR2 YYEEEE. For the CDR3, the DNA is TGTGCCAGCAGCTTCGGGACACTCTACGAGCAGTACTTC. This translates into CASSFGTLYEQYF.

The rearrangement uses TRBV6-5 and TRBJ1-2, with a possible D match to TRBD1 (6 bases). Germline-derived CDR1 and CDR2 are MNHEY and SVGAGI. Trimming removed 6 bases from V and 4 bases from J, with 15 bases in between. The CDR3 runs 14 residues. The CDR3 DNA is TGTGCCAGCAGGGATACAGGGAGCGGCTATGGCTACACCTTC. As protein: CASRDTGSGYGYTF.

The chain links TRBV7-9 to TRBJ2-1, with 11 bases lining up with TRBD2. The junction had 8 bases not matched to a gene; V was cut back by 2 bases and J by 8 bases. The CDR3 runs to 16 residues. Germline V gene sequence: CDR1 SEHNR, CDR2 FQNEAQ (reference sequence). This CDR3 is CASSLTIAGGRYEQFF. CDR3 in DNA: TGTGCCAGCAGCTTAACCATAGCGGGGGGGCGTTATGAGCAGTTCTTC.

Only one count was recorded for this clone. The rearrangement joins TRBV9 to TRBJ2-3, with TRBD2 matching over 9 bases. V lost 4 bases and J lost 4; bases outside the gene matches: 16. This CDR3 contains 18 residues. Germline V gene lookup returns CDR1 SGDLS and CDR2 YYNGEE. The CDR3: CASSLRGLAGSYADTQYF. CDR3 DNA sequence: TGTGCCAGCAGCCTGAGGGGGCTAGCGGGGTCCTACGCAGATACGCAGTATTTT.

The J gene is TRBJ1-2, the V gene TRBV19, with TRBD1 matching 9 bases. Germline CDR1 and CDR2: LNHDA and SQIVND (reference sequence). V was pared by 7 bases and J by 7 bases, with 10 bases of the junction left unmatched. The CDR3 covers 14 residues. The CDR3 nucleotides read TGTGCCAGTACCCCAACAGGGGGCGCGGTTGGCTACACCTTC. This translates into CASTPTGGAVGYTF.

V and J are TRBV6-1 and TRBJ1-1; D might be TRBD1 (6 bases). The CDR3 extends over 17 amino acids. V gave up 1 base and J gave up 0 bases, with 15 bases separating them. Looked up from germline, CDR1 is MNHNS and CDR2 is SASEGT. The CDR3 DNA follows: TGTGCCAGCAGTGAAGTGGGCAGGGGTTATATGAACACTGAAGCTTTCTTT. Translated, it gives CASSEVGRGYMNTEAFF.

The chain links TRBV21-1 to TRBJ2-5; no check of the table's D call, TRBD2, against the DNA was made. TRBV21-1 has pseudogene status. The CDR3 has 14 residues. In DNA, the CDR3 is TGTGCCAGCAGCAACACGGGGGGGCGAGAGACCCAGTACTTC. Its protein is CASSNTGGRETQYF.

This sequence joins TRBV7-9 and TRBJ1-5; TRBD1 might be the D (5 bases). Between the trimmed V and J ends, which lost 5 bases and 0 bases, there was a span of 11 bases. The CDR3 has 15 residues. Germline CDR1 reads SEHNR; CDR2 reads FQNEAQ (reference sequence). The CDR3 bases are TGTGCCAGCAGCCAAACCGGGGGTAGCAATCAGCCCCAGCATTTT. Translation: CASSQTGGSNQPQHF.

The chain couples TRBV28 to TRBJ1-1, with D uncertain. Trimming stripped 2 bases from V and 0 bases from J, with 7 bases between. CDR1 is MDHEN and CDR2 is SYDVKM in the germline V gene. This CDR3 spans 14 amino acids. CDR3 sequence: CASSLPVVNTEAFF. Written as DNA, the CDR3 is TGTGCCAGCAGTTTACCAGTCGTGAACACTGAAGCTTTCTTT.

The CDR3 spells CASSIAVGTEAFF. The CDR3 bases are TGTGCCAGCAGTATTGCGGTGGGCACTGAAGCTTTCTTT. The chain couples TRBV13 to TRBJ1-1; D gene uncertain. V was pared by 6 bases and J by 4 bases, with 12 bases between. The germline gives CDR1 PRHDT, CDR2 FYEKMQ (reference sequence). This CDR3 is built from 13 residues.

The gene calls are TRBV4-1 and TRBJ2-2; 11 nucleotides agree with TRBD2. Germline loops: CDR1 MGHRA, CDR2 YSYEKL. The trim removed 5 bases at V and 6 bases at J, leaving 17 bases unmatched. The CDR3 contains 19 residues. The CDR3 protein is CASSTPRDPSGGPSGELFF. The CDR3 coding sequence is TGCGCCAGCAGCACCCCACGGGACCCTAGCGGGGGGCCGTCCGGGGAGCTGTTTTTT.

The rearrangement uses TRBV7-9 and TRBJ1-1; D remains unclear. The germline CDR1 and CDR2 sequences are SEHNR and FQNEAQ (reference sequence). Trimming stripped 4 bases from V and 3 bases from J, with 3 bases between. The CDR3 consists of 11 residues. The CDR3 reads CASSSYTEAFF. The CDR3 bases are TGTGCCAGCAGCTCTTACACTGAAGCTTTCTTT.

This CDR3 is CASSLPSATDTQYF. In DNA, the CDR3 is TGTGCCAGCAGCTTACCTAGCGCCACAGATACGCAGTATTTT. V usage is TRBV13 and J usage is TRBJ2-3; D possibly corresponds to TRBD2 (6 bases). Germline V gives CDR1 PRHDT, CDR2 FYEKMQ (reference sequence). Trimming pared 2 bases from V and 2 bases from J, leaving 8 bases between. The CDR3 totals 14 residues.